This T cell receptor (beta chain) appears in the sequencing data of a study of T cell responses to AZD1222 COVID-19 vaccine. About this clone itself: Its antigen is still unknown.

Study-level results: Clonal diversity was possibly underestimated; the donors were predominantly white British and more often female. None of the repertoires were sampled until the peak T cell response had passed. Spike was spanned by vaccine-associated CD4 TCRs, which were dominant at 160-218 and 743-854. Two AZD1222 doses significantly raised spike-specific TCR breadth and depth over controls.

Trimming took off 10 bases at V and 0 bases at J, with 12 bases between the two ends. CDR3 length: 14 amino acids. Germline V CDR1 and CDR2: MDHEN, SYDVKM. Assay: immunoSEQ multiplex PCR; the TCRdb copy retains only in-frame clones and omits some. Among about 140,000 clones listed, about 86% were seen once. The clonotype was recovered from an adult in good health. Sequencing was performed on peripheral blood, taken on day 0 of AZD1222 vaccination. The rearrangement uses TRBV28 and TRBJ2-2; D uncertain. The CDR3: CATPSGSNTGELFF. CDR3 sequence (DNA): TGTGCCACCCCGTCCGGGTCGAACACCGGGGAGCTGTTTTTT. Combining the CDR3 with reference TRBV28 and TRBJ2-2 gives the whole variable domain DVKVTQSSRYLVKRTGEKVFLECVQDMDHENMFWYRQDPGLGLRLIYFSYDVKMKEKGDIPEGYSVSREKKERFSLILESASTNQTSMYLCATPSGSNTGELFFGEGSRLTVL.